There are a few counts of the clone carrying this TCR beta chain. Its specificity is unknown. This sample is drawn from a study of tumor-infiltrating lymphocytes in localized non-small cell lung cancer. Overall study context: The cohort mixed smokers and never-smokers, several histologies, and some post-neoadjuvant-chemotherapy samples. Resected tumor was paired with non-adjacent uninvolved lung from the same patient.

V shed 5 bases and J shed 2 bases, with 9 bases lying between them. CDR3 length: 13 residues. Germline assignment: CDR1 SNHLY and CDR2 FYNNEI. General study points: IM1 and IM2 tumors showed no difference in T-cell fraction. Different pieces of the same tissue were used for each assay.

Method: immunoSEQ multiplex PCR; TCRdb's copy keeps in-frame clones and lacks some. The repertoire holds about 14,000 clones, with more than 65% as singletons. This receptor was identified in a human donor with non-small cell lung cancer. V is TRBV2 and J is TRBJ1-1; D not resolved. Input material: lung tumor tissue. The CDR3 reads CASSTTANTEAFF. CDR3 coding DNA: TGTGCCAGCAGTACCACAGCTAACACTGAAGCTTTCTTT.